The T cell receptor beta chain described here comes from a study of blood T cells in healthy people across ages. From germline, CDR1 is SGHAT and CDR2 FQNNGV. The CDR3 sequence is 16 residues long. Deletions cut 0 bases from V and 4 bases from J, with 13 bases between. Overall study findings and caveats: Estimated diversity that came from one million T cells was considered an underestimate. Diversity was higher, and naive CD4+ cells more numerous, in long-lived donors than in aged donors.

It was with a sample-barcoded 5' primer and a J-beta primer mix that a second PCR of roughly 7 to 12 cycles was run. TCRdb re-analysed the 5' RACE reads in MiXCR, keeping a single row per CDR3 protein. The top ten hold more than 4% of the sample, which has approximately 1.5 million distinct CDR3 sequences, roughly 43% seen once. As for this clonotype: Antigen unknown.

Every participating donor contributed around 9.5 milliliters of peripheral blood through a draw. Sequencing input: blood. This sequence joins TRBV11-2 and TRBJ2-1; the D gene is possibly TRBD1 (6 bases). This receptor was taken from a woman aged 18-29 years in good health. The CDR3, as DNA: TGTGCCAGCAGCTTAGATCTGGGGGCCTTTTACAATGAGCAGTTCTTC. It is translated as CASSLDLGAFYNEQFF. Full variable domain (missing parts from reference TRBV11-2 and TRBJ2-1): EAGVAQSPRYKIIEKRQSVAFWCNPISGHATLYWYQQILGQGPKLLIQFQNNGVVDDSQLPKDRFSAERLKGVDSTLKIQPAKLEDSAVYLCASSLDLGAFYNEQFFGPGTRLTVL.